Sequencing of this TCR beta chain was carried out in a study of a mutant IDH1 vaccine in newly diagnosed glioma. Across the study: Every participant had undergone radiotherapy, temozolomide, or both before, and most underwent both.

TCRdb keeps only in-frame clones here, not all; method: immunoSEQ multiplex PCR. The table records roughly 26,000 clones, approximately 87% of them present only once. Specified time point: week 35, safety follow-up. Vaccine doses each comprised 300 ug of mutant IDH1 20-mer peptide, with topical imiquimod. Donors had new IDH1-mutant astrocytomas of WHO grade 3 or 4 (ATRX-lost). On this clone itself: Its specificity is unknown.

The CDR3 loop spans 17 amino acids. V was pared by 6 bases and J by 3 bases, with 14 bases of the junction left unmatched. CDR1 is SGHNT and CDR2 is YYREEE in the germline V gene (reference sequence). The V call is TRBV5-4, the J call TRBJ1-2; 10 bases agree with TRBD1. This specimen consisted of PBMCs, obtained from a glioma patient whose treatment included an IDH1 peptide vaccine. The clonotype was recovered from a man aged 25-40 years with glioma. CDR3: CASTTGTGARNYYGYTF. In nucleotides, the CDR3 is TGTGCCAGCACCACCGGGACAGGGGCGAGAAATTACTATGGCTACACCTTC.